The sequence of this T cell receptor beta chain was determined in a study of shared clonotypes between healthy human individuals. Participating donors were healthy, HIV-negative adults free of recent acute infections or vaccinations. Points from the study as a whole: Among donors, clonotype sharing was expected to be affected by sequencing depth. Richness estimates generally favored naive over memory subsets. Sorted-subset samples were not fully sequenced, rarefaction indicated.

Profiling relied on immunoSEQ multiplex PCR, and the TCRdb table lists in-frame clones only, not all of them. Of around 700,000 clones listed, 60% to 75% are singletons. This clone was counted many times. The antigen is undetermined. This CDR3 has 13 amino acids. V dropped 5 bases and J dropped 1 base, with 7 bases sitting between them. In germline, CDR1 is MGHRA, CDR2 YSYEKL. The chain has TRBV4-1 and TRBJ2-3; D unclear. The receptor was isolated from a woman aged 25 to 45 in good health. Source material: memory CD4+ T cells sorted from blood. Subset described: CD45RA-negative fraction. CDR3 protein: CASSSPRTDTQYF. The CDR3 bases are TGCGCCAGCAGCTCACCTCGCACAGATACGCAGTATTTT.